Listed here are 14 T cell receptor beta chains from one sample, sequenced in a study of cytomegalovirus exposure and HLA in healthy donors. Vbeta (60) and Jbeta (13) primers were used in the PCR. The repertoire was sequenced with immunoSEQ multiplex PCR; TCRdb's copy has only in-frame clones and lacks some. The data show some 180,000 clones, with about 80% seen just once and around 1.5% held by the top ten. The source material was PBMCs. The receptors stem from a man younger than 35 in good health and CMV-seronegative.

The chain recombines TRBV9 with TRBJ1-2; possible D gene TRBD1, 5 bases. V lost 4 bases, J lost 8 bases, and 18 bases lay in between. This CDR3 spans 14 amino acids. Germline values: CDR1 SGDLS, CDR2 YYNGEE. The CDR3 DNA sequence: TGTGCCAGCAGCCCCCCGGGGGAGCTCAACGGCTACACCTTC. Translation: CASSPPGELNGYTF.

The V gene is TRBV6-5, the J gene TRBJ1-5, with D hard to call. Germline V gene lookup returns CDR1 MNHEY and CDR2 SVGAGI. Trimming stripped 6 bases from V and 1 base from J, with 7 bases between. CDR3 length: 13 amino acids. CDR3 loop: CASRDSSNQPQHF. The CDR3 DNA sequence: TGTGCCAGCAGGGACTCAAGCAATCAGCCCCAGCATTTT.

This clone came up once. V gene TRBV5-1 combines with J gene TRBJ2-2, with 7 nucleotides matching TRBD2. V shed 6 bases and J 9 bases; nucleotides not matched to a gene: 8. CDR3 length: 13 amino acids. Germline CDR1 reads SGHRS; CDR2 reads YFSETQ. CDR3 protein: CASNSGGPRELFF. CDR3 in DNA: TGCGCCAGCAACTCGGGAGGACCCCGGGAGCTGTTTTTT.

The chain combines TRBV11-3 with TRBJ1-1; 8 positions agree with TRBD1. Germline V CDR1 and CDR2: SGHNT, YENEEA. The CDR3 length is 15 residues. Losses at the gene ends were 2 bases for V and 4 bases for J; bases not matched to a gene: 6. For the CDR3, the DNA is TGTGCCAGCAGCTTAACCCAGGGGGCGGCCACTGAAGCTTTCTTT. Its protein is CASSLTQGAATEAFF.

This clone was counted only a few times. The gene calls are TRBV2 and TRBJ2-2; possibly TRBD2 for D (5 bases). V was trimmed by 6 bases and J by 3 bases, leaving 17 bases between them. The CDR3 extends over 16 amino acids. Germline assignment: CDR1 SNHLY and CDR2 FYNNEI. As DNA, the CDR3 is TGTGCCAGCAGGCGTTTTGGTGGTAGCGACACCGGGGAGCTGTTTTTT. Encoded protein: CASRRFGGSDTGELFF. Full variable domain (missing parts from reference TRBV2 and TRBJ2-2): EPEVTQTPSHQVTQMGQEVILRCVPISNHLYFYWYRQILGQKVEFLVSFYNNEISEKSEIFDDQFSVERPDGSNFTLKIRSTKLEDSAMYFCASRRFGGSDTGELFFGEGSRLTVL.

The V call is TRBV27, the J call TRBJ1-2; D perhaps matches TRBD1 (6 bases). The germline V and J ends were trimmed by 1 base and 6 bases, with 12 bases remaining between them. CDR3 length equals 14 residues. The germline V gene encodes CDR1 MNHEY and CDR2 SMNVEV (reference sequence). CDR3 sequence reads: CASSLLGGEDGYTF. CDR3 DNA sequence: TGTGCCAGCAGTTTATTAGGGGGTGAGGATGGCTACACCTTC.

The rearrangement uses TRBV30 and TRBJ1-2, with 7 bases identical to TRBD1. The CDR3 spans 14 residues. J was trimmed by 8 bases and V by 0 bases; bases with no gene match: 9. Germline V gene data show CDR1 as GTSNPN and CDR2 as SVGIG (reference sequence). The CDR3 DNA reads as TGTGCCTGGAGTGTTTTAAGGGGGCTTGGCGGCTACACCTTC. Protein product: CAWSVLRGLGGYTF.

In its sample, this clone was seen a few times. The CDR3 is CASSPISGLSKGTEAFF. The CDR3 region has the DNA TGTGCCAGCAGCCCCATTTCGGGACTCAGCAAGGGCACTGAAGCTTTCTTT. The V gene is TRBV7-9, the J gene TRBJ1-1; D possibly corresponds to TRBD1 (5 bases). The CDR3 runs 17 residues. Germline CDR1 reads SEHNR; CDR2 reads FQNEAQ (reference sequence). Deletions cut 5 bases from V and 4 bases from J, with 23 bases between.

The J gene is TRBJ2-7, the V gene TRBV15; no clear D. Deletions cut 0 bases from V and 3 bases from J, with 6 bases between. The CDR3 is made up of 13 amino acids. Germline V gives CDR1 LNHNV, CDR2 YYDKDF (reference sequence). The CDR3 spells CATSRDVGYEQYF. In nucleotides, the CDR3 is TGTGCCACCAGCAGAGACGTCGGCTACGAGCAGTACTTC.

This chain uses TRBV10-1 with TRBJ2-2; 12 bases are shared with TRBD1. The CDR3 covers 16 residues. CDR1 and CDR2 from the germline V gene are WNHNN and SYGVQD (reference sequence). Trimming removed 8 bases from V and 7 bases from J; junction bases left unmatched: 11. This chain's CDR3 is CASGQNGTGGRGELFF. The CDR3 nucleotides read TGCGCCAGCGGGCAGAACGGGACAGGGGGCCGCGGGGAGCTGTTTTTT.

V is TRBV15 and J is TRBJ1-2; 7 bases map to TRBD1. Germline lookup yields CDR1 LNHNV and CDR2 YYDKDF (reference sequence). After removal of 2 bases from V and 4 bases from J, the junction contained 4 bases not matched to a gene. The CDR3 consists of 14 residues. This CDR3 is CATSRFGTAYGYTF. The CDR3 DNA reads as TGTGCCACCAGCAGATTTGGGACAGCCTATGGCTACACCTTC.

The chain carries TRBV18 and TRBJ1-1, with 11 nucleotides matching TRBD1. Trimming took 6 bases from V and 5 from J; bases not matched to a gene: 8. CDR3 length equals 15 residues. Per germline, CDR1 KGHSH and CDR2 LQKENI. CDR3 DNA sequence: TGTGCCAGCTCGGACAGGGGGCCTCGCGAGACTGAAGCTTTCTTT. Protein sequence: CASSDRGPRETEAFF.

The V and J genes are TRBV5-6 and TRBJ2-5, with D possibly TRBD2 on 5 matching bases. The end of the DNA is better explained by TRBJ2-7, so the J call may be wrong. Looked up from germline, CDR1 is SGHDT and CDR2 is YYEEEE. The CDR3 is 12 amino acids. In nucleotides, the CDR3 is TGTGCCAGCCACGGACGAGGGTTCGAGCAGTACTTC. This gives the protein CASHGRGFEQYF.

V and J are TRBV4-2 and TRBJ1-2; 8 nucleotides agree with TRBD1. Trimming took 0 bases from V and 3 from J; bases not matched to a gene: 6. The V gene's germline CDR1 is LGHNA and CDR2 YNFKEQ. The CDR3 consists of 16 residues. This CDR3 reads CASSQENPDRDYGYTF. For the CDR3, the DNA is TGTGCCAGCAGCCAAGAAAACCCGGACAGGGACTATGGCTACACCTTC.